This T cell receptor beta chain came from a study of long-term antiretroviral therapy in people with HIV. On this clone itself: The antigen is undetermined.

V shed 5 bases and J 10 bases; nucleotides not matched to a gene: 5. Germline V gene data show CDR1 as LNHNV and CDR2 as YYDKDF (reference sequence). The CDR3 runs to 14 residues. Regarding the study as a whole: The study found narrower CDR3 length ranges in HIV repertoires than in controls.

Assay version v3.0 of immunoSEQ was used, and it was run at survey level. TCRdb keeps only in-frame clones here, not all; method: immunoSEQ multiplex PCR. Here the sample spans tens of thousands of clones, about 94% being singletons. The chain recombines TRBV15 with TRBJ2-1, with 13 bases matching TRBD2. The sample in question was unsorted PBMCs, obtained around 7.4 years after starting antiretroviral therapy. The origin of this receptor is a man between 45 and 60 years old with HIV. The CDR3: CATSPGLAGREQFF. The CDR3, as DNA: TGTGCCACCAGCCCGGGACTAGCGGGACGGGAGCAGTTCTTC. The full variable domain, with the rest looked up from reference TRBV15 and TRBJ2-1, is DAMVIQNPRYQVTQFGKPVTLSCSQTLNHNVMYWYQQKSSQAPKLLFHYYDKDFNNEADTPDNFQSRRPNTSFCFLDIRSPGLGDTAMYLCATSPGLAGREQFFGPGTRLTVL.